Below, 23 T cell receptor beta chains from the same sample are listed, as sequenced in a study of glioma-infiltrating T cells. TCR alpha and beta CDR3 regions were amplified from RNA using iRepertoire nested multiplex PCR. TCRdb analysed the multiplex PCR reads with MiXCR anew, one entry per CDR3 protein. The data hold about 400,000 distinct CDR3 sequences, with about 40% observed a single time. Sequenced: glioma tissue, nonneoplastic brain tissue, or PBMCs (not recorded which). The receptors stem from a human donor with low-grade glioma or glioblastoma, undergoing nonglioma brain surgery, or in good health (not recorded which).

The chain carries TRBV7-2 and TRBJ2-2; D may be TRBD2 (6 bases). The CDR3 covers 17 residues. Trimming shortened V by 2 bases and J by 5 bases, and 18 bases separated the two germline ends. Germline CDR1 is SGHTA and CDR2 is FQGNSA. In nucleotides, the CDR3 is TGTGCCAGCAGCTTACGATGGGTGGGGACTTATACCGGGGAGCTGTTTTTT. It codes for CASSLRWVGTYTGELFF.

This clonotype has only a few counts. The chain has TRBV20-1 and TRBJ1-4, with D tentatively TRBD1 (5 bases). V dropped 2 bases and J dropped 7 bases, with 11 bases sitting between them. This CDR3 is built from 13 residues. CDR1 is DFQATT, CDR2 SNEGSKA, per germline (reference sequence). The CDR3 reads CSARRQPGEKLFF. The CDR3 nucleotides are TGCAGTGCTAGAAGACAGCCGGGTGAAAAACTGTTTTTT.

This clonotype was seen more than once but under ten times. The J gene is TRBJ2-1, the V gene TRBV4-3; 8 nucleotides align to TRBD2. The CDR3 loop spans 16 amino acids. Germline trimming cut 0 bases from V and 8 bases from J; bases unmatched to any gene: 9. CDR1 is LGHNA and CDR2 is YSLEER in the germline V gene. Here the CDR3 DNA reads TGCGCCAGCAGCCAAGAGGTTGCGGGAGGTTTGGATGAGCAGTTCTTC. Translated: CASSQEVAGGLDEQFF.

The sample holds a few counts of this clonotype. This chain links TRBV7-2 with TRBJ2-1, with 10 bases matching TRBD1. Germline V gives CDR1 SGHTA, CDR2 FQGNSA. After removal of 5 bases from V and 8 bases from J, the junction contained 3 bases not matched to a gene. The CDR3 loop spans 13 amino acids. The DNA of the CDR3 is TGTGCCAGCAGCCCCGGGACAGGGGATGAGCAGTTCTTC. Protein: CASSPGTGDEQFF. Full variable domain (outside the CDR3, taken from reference TRBV7-2 and TRBJ2-1): GAGVSQSPSNKVTEKGKDVELRCDPISGHTALYWYRQSLGQGLEFLIYFQGNSAPDKSGLPSDRFSAERTGGSVSTLTIQRTQQEDSAVYLCASSPGTGDEQFFGPGTRLTVL.

The table lists this clonotype with a count of one. This rearrangement joins TRBV7-2 to TRBJ2-1; no reliable D call. With 5 bases removed from V and 11 bases from J, the gap between germline ends came to 13 bases. The CDR3 length is 12 residues. Germline values: CDR1 SGHTA, CDR2 FQGNSA. DNA for the CDR3: TGTGCCAGCAGCCCCATAGGGTATAAGCAGTTCTTC. It yields the protein CASSPIGYKQFF.

V usage is TRBV7-2 and J usage is TRBJ2-7; TRBD1 matches 9 bases. V gave up 5 bases and J gave up 5 bases; unmatched junction bases: 7. The CDR3 runs to 14 residues. Germline V lookup: CDR1 SGHTA, CDR2 FQGNSA. The CDR3 DNA reads TGTGCCAGCAGCCTCAGGACAGGGGATAACGAGCAGTACTTC. Its translation: CASSLRTGDNEQYF.

The table lists this clonotype with a few counts. The chain recombines TRBV15 with TRBJ2-4; TRBD1 agrees at 11 bases. There are 20 residues in the CDR3. V lost 0 bases, J lost 7 bases, and 17 bases stayed unmatched. CDR1 is LNHNV, CDR2 YYDKDF, per germline (reference sequence). The CDR3 region is CATSRDRRGQGERSGNIQYF. The DNA for the CDR3 is TGTGCCACCAGCAGAGATAGGAGGGGACAGGGGGAGCGGTCAGGGAACATTCAGTACTTC. Full variable domain (rest looked up from reference TRBV15 and TRBJ2-4): DAMVIQNPRYQVTQFGKPVTLSCSQTLNHNVMYWYQQKSSQAPKLLFHYYDKDFNNEADTPDNFQSRRPNTSFCFLDIRSPGLGDTAMYLCATSRDRRGQGERSGNIQYFGAGTRLSVL.

Ten or more counts support this clonotype. The chain carries TRBV28 and TRBJ1-2, with 7 bases lining up with TRBD1. The V gene end was trimmed by 4 bases and the J gene end by 5 bases; junction bases not matched to a gene: 4. CDR1 is MDHEN, CDR2 SYDVKM, per germline. The CDR3 spans 13 residues. The CDR3: CASSSGQQYGYTF. As DNA, the CDR3 is TGTGCCAGCAGTTCGGGACAGCAATATGGCTACACCTTC.

The rearrangement joins TRBV6-1 to TRBJ2-1, with unresolved D. V lost 10 bases, J lost 2 bases, and 6 bases lay in between. Germline V gene sequence: CDR1 MNHNS, CDR2 SASEGT. The CDR3 has 11 residues. In DNA, the CDR3 is TGTGCCACCGGTCCCTACAATGAGCAGTTCTTC. Amino acids: CATGPYNEQFF.

This clonotype was counted at least ten times. V usage is TRBV12-3 or TRBV12-4 and J usage is TRBJ1-5; no clear D gene. The CDR3 has 13 amino acids. V was pared by 1 base and J by 3 bases, with 4 bases between. The CDR3 nucleotides read TGTGCCAGCAGTTTAGACCTCAATCAGCCCCAGCATTTT. Translating gives CASSLDLNQPQHF.

A few counts support this clonotype. This sequence joins TRBV14 and TRBJ2-7; D is perhaps TRBD1 (6 bases). The CDR3 has 15 amino acids. Germline CDR1 reads SGHDN; CDR2 reads FVKESK. Trimming took off 4 bases at V and 3 bases at J, with 16 bases between the two ends. CDR3 protein: CASSLPTGPLYEQYF. DNA for the CDR3: TGTGCCAGCAGCCTCCCGACAGGTCCTCTCTACGAGCAGTACTTC.

Points on this clonotype: A much larger clone differs by one base, so this may be a read error. The V call is TRBV28, the J call TRBJ2-1; 12 nucleotides align to TRBD2. Germline V gives CDR1 MDHEN, CDR2 SYDVKM. The CDR3 sequence is 14 residues long. The CDR3 reads CASSSLAGGDEKFF. CDR3 in DNA: TGTGCCAGCAGTTCCCTAGCGGGAGGGGATGAGAAGTTCTTC.

The rearrangement joins TRBV7-2 to TRBJ2-1, with D unclear. V lost 1 base and J lost 3, with 7 bases in between. The CDR3 sequence is 14 residues long. From germline, CDR1 is SGHTA and CDR2 FQGNSA. The CDR3 coding sequence is TGTGCCAGCAGCTTAGGTGTGTTCTACAATGAGCAGTTCTTC. Protein: CASSLGVFYNEQFF. Combining the CDR3 with reference TRBV7-2 and TRBJ2-1 gives the whole variable domain GAGVSQSPSNKVTEKGKDVELRCDPISGHTALYWYRQSLGQGLEFLIYFQGNSAPDKSGLPSDRFSAERTGGSVSTLTIQRTQQEDSAVYLCASSLGVFYNEQFFGPGTRLTVL.

This clonotype was counted ten times or more. V usage is TRBV6-1 and J usage is TRBJ1-1; D gene ambiguous. V lost 5 bases and J lost 3, with 10 bases in between. CDR1 and CDR2 (germline): MNHNS, SASEGT. CDR3 size: 13 residues. The CDR3 DNA follows: TGTGCCAGCAGTTGGCGGGCGGACACTGAAGCTTTCTTT. It is translated as CASSWRADTEAFF.

This clonotype was found a few times. The V gene is TRBV2, the J gene TRBJ2-3; 8 positions agree with TRBD1. Germline values: CDR1 SNHLY, CDR2 FYNNEI. Germline trimming cut 3 bases from V and 3 bases from J; bases unmatched to any gene: 2. CDR3 length equals 14 residues. CDR3 sequence: CASSEDRATDTQYF. CDR3 nucleotide sequence: TGTGCCAGCAGTGAGGACAGGGCGACAGATACGCAGTATTTT.

This sequence joins TRBV12-3 or TRBV12-4 and TRBJ1-2; D remains unclear. There are 12 residues in the CDR3. V dropped 7 bases and J dropped 12 bases, with 18 bases sitting between them. The CDR3 DNA reads as TGTGCCAGCAACCCAAGAGGGCAGACTAACACCTTC. Protein sequence: CASNPRGQTNTF.

V gene TRBV5-1 combines with J gene TRBJ1-2, with D possibly matching TRBD1 (6 bases). The CDR3 is made up of 15 amino acids. Germline CDR1 SGHRS, CDR2 YFSETQ. Trimming cost V 4 bases and J 6 bases, with 19 bases left between them. CDR3 in amino acids: CASSNIFDRLDGYTF. In nucleotides, the CDR3 is TGCGCCAGCAGCAACATTTTCGACAGGTTGGATGGCTACACCTTC.

The CDR3 sequence is CASSEAEGGTDTQYF. DNA of the CDR3: TGTGCCAGCAGTGAAGCGGAAGGGGGGACAGATACGCAGTATTTT. The chain has TRBV6-1 and TRBJ2-3; either TRBD1 or TRBD2 may supply D (6 bases each). The CDR3 sequence is 15 residues long. V was cut by 0 bases and J by 3 bases, with 10 bases left in between. From germline, CDR1 is MNHNS and CDR2 SASEGT.

Ten or more counts support this clonotype. The chain combines TRBV15 with TRBJ2-3; tentatively, D is TRBD2 (5 bases). Trimming removed 5 bases at V and 3 bases at J, with 9 bases between. This CDR3 spans 13 amino acids. The germline gives CDR1 LNHNV, CDR2 YYDKDF (reference sequence). The CDR3: CATSGGTTDTQYF. The CDR3 nucleotides are TGTGCCACCAGCGGAGGAACGACAGATACGCAGTATTTT.

As regards this clonotype: The junction shows a germline mismatch at one end, possibly a read error. This sequence joins TRBV28 and TRBJ1-1; a weak D match, TRBD1 (5 bases). The CDR3 covers 15 residues. The germline CDR1 and CDR2 sequences are MDHEN and SYDVKM. CDR3 in DNA: TGTGACAGCAGTCCGACGGGACTCCGAGAGACTGAAGCTTTCTTT. Translated, it gives CDSSPTGLRETEAFF.

The chain is built from TRBV20-1 and TRBJ2-5, with D uncertain. The CDR3 is 14 residues long. V was pared by 6 bases and J by 5 bases, with 19 bases between. Germline V gene lookup returns CDR1 DFQATT and CDR2 SNEGSKA (reference sequence). CDR3 sequence: CSAYRMETPETQYF. CDR3 nucleotides: TGCAGTGCATATCGGATGGAGACCCCCGAGACCCAGTACTTC.

The chain links TRBV4-1 to TRBJ2-3, with a possible D match to TRBD2 (5 bases). V was shortened by 2 bases and J by 4 bases, with 13 bases between the two germline ends. Germline loops: CDR1 MGHRA, CDR2 YSYEKL. This CDR3 contains 15 residues. CDR3 coding DNA: TGCGCCAGCAGCCAACTCATCGGACTTTCAGATACGCAGTATTTT. Encoded protein: CASSQLIGLSDTQYF.

The sample holds many counts of this clonotype. This chain connects TRBV20-1 to TRBJ1-1; 8 nucleotides match TRBD1. Germline CDR1 is DFQATT and CDR2 is SNEGSKA (reference sequence). After removal of 6 bases from V and 11 bases from J, the junction contained 5 bases not matched to a gene. The CDR3 has 10 amino acids. The CDR3 here is CSAAGDRAFF. CDR3 sequence (DNA): TGCAGTGCAGCGGGGGACAGGGCTTTCTTT.